This T cell receptor (beta chain) is drawn from a study of cytomegalovirus exposure and HLA in healthy donors. CDR1 is SGHVS, CDR2 FNYEAQ, per germline. V gave up 8 bases and J gave up 3 bases, with 18 bases separating them. The CDR3 extends over 15 amino acids. This clone was seen once. Amplification used 60 Vbeta primers and 13 Jbeta primers. Produced via immunoSEQ multiplex PCR; TCRdb's table is partial and in-frame only. The sample has about 200,000 clones, 65% to 80% seen once. The TCR originated in a girl aged 2 to 10 in good health and CMV-seronegative. This chain joins TRBV7-6 and TRBJ2-3; weak D call: TRBD2 (5 bases). Sequencing input: PBMCs. The CDR3 region is CASGLSLWATDTQYF. Here the CDR3 DNA reads TGTGCCAGCGGACTCTCCCTCTGGGCGACAGATACGCAGTATTTT. The full variable domain, rest sourced from reference TRBV7-6 and TRBJ2-3, is GAGVSQSPRYKVTKRGQDVALRCDPISGHVSLYWYRQALGQGPEFLTYFNYEAQQDKSGLPNDRFSAERPEGSISTLTIQRTEQRDSAMYRCASGLSLWATDTQYFGPGTRLTVL.